This TCR beta chain derives from a study of post-analysis software for immune sequencing data. This CDR3 is built from 17 residues. CDR1 and CDR2 from the germline V gene are DFQATT and SNEGSKA (reference sequence). V was clipped by 6 bases and J by 0 bases; unmatched bases: 8. Every TCR beta cDNA library bore unique molecular identifiers. A single record per CDR3 protein comes from TCRdb applying MiXCR to the PCR reads. The sample contains hundreds of thousands of distinct CDR3 sequences, roughly three fifths of which appear only once. Study outcomes and limitations: Those samples that were prepared in the same batch co-clustered strongly by F measure. Controls had lower frequencies than patients of four or five TRBV segments, which included TRBV5-6, TRBV5-1 and TRBV20-1.

For this clonotype: Its antigen is unknown.

Sequencing was performed on blood. The chain is built from TRBV20-1 and TRBJ2-1; 13 positions match TRBD2. The receptor's source is a girl between 2 and 10 years old with multiple sclerosis. CDR3 nucleotides: TGCAGTGCCCGTGGACTAGCGGGGGCTATCTCCTACAATGAGCAGTTCTTC. It yields the protein CSARGLAGAISYNEQFF.